Listed below are T cell receptor beta chains from one sample, sequenced in a study of blood T cell repertoires in COVID-19. The data were produced by immunoSEQ multiplex PCR, yet TCRdb's version contains in-frame clones alone and is incomplete. The sample lists around 150,000 clones, more than 75% occurring once. Sequenced material: PBMCs or T cells enriched from blood (not recorded which). All receptors derive from a middle-aged man who had recovered from COVID-19. CDR3s include the opening cysteine and the closing phenylalanine or tryptophan. A D gene is named only where the DNA matches it firmly. Expanded clones are given a class, and other clones once, few, many or no size at all.

CDR3nt	CDR3aa	v_gene	j_gene	abundance	d_gene
TGCAGTGCTAGTGCGGGGAGACGTGATACGCAGTATTTT	CSASAGRRDTQYF	TRBV20-1	TRBJ2-3	.	.
TGCAGCGTTGAGATGAGGGTTGAGACCCAGTACTTC	CSVEMRVETQYF	TRBV29-1	TRBJ2-5	.	.
TGTGCCAGCAGTGACGGGATCCGCTCTGGAAACACCATATATTTT	CASSDGIRSGNTIYF	TRBV25-1	TRBJ1-3	few	.
TGTGCCAGTAGTGGCGGTAGGCGACGGAGCCCTGAAGCTTTCTTT	CASSGGRRRSPEAFF	TRBV19	TRBJ1-1	once	.
TGTGCCAGCAGCGTAAGCCTTGATACGCAGTATTTT	CASSVSLDTQYF	TRBV9	TRBJ2-3	.	.
TGCGCCAGCAGCTTGGCCGGGGGACAGGGCTCTGAAGCTTTCTTT	CASSLAGGQGSEAFF	TRBV5-1	TRBJ1-1	.	TRBD1
TGTGCCAGCAGTGAGGGACAGGCCTACAATGAGCAGTTCTTC	CASSEGQAYNEQFF	TRBV5-6	TRBJ2-1	few	TRBD1
TGTGCCAGCAGATTCTCCACGGACAATGAGCAGTTCTTC	CASRFSTDNEQFF	TRBV6-5	TRBJ2-1	.	.
TGTGCCAGCAGTTTATCCATCAGAGGGCTGTTTTTT	CASSLSIRGLFF	TRBV12-3/TRBV12-4	TRBJ1-4	many	.
TGTGCCAGCTCACTGAATGCGAGATCAACTGAAGCTTTCTTT	CASSLNARSTEAFF	TRBV18	TRBJ1-1	many	.
TGTGCCATCAGGGTACAGGGGGACACTGAAGCTTTCTTT	CAIRVQGDTEAFF	TRBV10-3	TRBJ1-1	.	TRBD1
TGTGCCAGCAGCTTGGGCGGGAGCGGGCGTACTTCTAGCACAGATACGCAGTATTTT	CASSLGGSGRTSSTDTQYF	TRBV5-4	TRBJ2-3	.	TRBD2
TGTGCCAGCAGTGACCGTTCTAGCGGGGTTGATGAGCAGTTCTTC	CASSDRSSGVDEQFF	TRBV6-4	TRBJ2-1	.	TRBD2
TGTGCCAGCAGCCGAACGGACAGCTATAGCAATCAGCCCCAGCATTTT	CASSRTDSYSNQPQHF	TRBV5-6	TRBJ1-5	.	.
TGCGCCAGCAGCGGCCTAGGGGGCGGACTCTACGAGCAGTACTTC	CASSGLGGGLYEQYF	TRBV4-1	TRBJ2-7	.	TRBD1
TGTGCCAGCACCCCCGCAAGAGCAGGTTCAAATGAGCAGTTCTTC	CASTPARAGSNEQFF	TRBV11-1	TRBJ2-1	.	.
TGTGCCAGCAGTTACCCTCCGGGACTAGCGGGGTCAGGCGCAGAGACCCAGTACTTC	CASSYPPGLAGSGAETQYF	TRBV11-2	TRBJ2-5	.	TRBD2
TGTGCCAGCAGCCCTTTATTTCAGGGGTCTTCGGAGGAGCTGTTTTTT	CASSPLFQGSSEELFF	TRBV6-2/TRBV6-3	TRBJ2-2	.	.
TGTGCCAGCAGCTTAGGCCCAACAGGGGGCTCCTACAATGAGCAGTTCTTC	CASSLGPTGGSYNEQFF	TRBV11-3	TRBJ2-1	.	TRBD1
TGTGCCAGCAGCCTCCCTTTTCCCGGGGAGCTGTTTTTT	CASSLPFPGELFF	TRBV9	TRBJ2-2	.	.
TGTGCCAGCTCACCATTACGAGAGCGATGGGACACTGAAGCTTTCTTT	CASSPLRERWDTEAFF	TRBV18	TRBJ1-1	few	.
TGCGCCAGCAGCTCGGGACTAGTTCAAGATACGCAGTATTTT	CASSSGLVQDTQYF	TRBV5-1	TRBJ2-3	.	TRBD2
TGTGCCAGCAGTGAAAGGGAGGACGGAAGCACAGATACGCAGTATTTT	CASSEREDGSTDTQYF	TRBV2	TRBJ2-3	.	.
TGTGCCAGCAGCCTACAGGGGAGTAGCGCCTACAATGAGCAGTTCTTC	CASSLQGSSAYNEQFF	TRBV14	TRBJ2-1	.	TRBD1
TGCGCCAGCAGCTTGTTTCGGGGGGGCGAAGATACGCAGTATTTT	CASSLFRGGEDTQYF	TRBV5-1	TRBJ2-3	.	TRBD2
TGTGCCAGCAGCACACGACAGGGGGTCTTCGAAAAACTGTTTTTT	CASSTRQGVFEKLFF	TRBV7-9	TRBJ1-4	.	TRBD1
TGTGCCAGCACCCCTCATGGCCCGAACACCGGGGAGCTGTTTTTT	CASTPHGPNTGELFF	TRBV25-1	TRBJ2-2	few	.
TGTGCCAGCAGCAGGACAGGGCAGGTAGAGACCCAGTACTTC	CASSRTGQVETQYF	TRBV5-4	TRBJ2-5	.	TRBD1
TGTGCCAGTAGTCCGTTTTACCAGGGTATCTCCTATGGCTACACCTTC	CASSPFYQGISYGYTF	TRBV19	TRBJ1-2	.	.
TGTGCCAGCAGCCCGACGGGGGGGGGAAACATTCAGTACTTC	CASSPTGGGNIQYF	TRBV3-1/TRBV3-2	TRBJ2-4	.	TRBD2
TGTGCCAGCAGCCCCCGGACTAGCGGGGGGAGGGAGACCCAGTACTTC	CASSPRTSGGRETQYF	TRBV3-1/TRBV3-2	TRBJ2-5	.	TRBD2
TGTGCCAGCAGTCCTCCGGCGATTCGGGACAGGGAGGCTGAAGCTTTCTTT	CASSPPAIRDREAEAFF	TRBV28	TRBJ1-1	.	TRBD1
TGCAGCGTTGAAGATTGGACAGGGGCTTTGGGGAATGAGCAGTTCTTC	CSVEDWTGALGNEQFF	TRBV29-1	TRBJ2-1	.	TRBD1
TGTGCCTGGGTTGGACTAGGACGCACTGAAGCTTTCTTT	CAWVGLGRTEAFF	TRBV30	TRBJ1-1	few	.
TGCGCCAGCAGTGAGCAAAAAAACTATGGCTACACCTTC	CASSEQKNYGYTF	TRBV10-1	TRBJ1-2	.	.
TGTGCCAGTAGTGGGTCCCCGCCCCCGGGGAGTGAGCAGTTCTTC	CASSGSPPPGSEQFF	TRBV19	TRBJ2-1	.	.
TGTGCCAGCAGCTTAGCCAGGGGCCGTGGATCCTACGAGCAGTACTTC	CASSLARGRGSYEQYF	TRBV7-6	TRBJ2-7	.	.
TGTGCCAGCAGCCTCAGGGTAGGGGAGCTGTTTTTT	CASSLRVGELFF	TRBV6-5	TRBJ2-2	.	.
TGTGCCAGCAGCCAGACGGGGGTCACTGAAGCTTTCTTT	CASSQTGVTEAFF	TRBV3-1/TRBV3-2	TRBJ1-1	.	.
TGTGCCAGCAGCCCCCAGGACTTCAACACAGATACGCAGTATTTT	CASSPQDFNTDTQYF	TRBV11-2	TRBJ2-3	.	.
TGTGCCAGCAGCCCTGGACTAGCGGAGTCGAACACCGGGGAGCTGTTTTTT	CASSPGLAESNTGELFF	TRBV7-3	TRBJ2-2	.	TRBD2
TGTGCCAGCAGCTTATCTACGGGGTATTATTCACCCCTCCACTTT	CASSLSTGYYSPLHF	TRBV7-9	TRBJ1-6	.	.
TGTGCCTGGAGAACAAGCGGACAGCCCCAGCATTTT	CAWRTSGQPQHF	TRBV30	TRBJ1-5	.	.
TGTGCCAGCAGCCAAGGACTAGCGGGGGCTAACACCGGGGAGCTGTTTTTT	CASSQGLAGANTGELFF	TRBV5-6	TRBJ2-2	.	TRBD2
TGTGCCAGCAGCTTACAGCGGCCTACCTACAATGAGCAGTTCTTC	CASSLQRPTYNEQFF	TRBV11-2	TRBJ2-1	.	.
TGTGCCAGCAGCTTAGATCAGGGGCGACGGGGCTACACCTTC	CASSLDQGRRGYTF	TRBV11-1	TRBJ1-2	.	.
TGTGCCAGCAGCCTGGACAGGAACACAGATACGCAGTATTTT	CASSLDRNTDTQYF	TRBV6-5	TRBJ2-3	.	TRBD1
TGCGCCAGCAGCTTGCCTTTACAGGGAAACACCATATATTTT	CASSLPLQGNTIYF	TRBV5-1	TRBJ1-3	once	.
TGTGCCAGCAGCAAAGTGACAGGAAGCCCGAATTCTCCGTATAGCAATCAGCCCCAGCATTTT	CASSKVTGSPNSPYSNQPQHF	TRBV21-1	TRBJ1-5	.	.
TGTGCCAGTAGTCTTGCCTACGAGCAGTACTTC	CASSLAYEQYF	TRBV19	TRBJ2-7	.	.
TGCGCCAGCAGCCAAGATCCTAGCGGGGGGGTCACAGATACGCAGTATTTT	CASSQDPSGGVTDTQYF	TRBV4-1	TRBJ2-3	.	TRBD2